Below, 2 T cell receptor beta chains from the same sample are listed, as sequenced in a study of tumor-infiltrating lymphocytes in localized non-small cell lung cancer (dated by TCRdb to the early 2020s). Receptor amplification or capture employed the immunoSEQ multiplex PCR assay. TCRdb stores this immuneACCESS table with in-frame sequences only. Part of the clones is absent; in the studies checked, under half of the shortfall reflects unresolved V genes, and no reason is known for the rest. This sample is represented by over 10,000 clones; roughly 88% of them were singletons. The ten largest clones capture approximately 3.5% of the sample. The specimen sequenced was uninvolved lung tissue not adjacent to the tumor. These receptor sequences come from a human donor with non-small cell lung cancer.

This rearrangement joins TRBV7-9 to TRBJ2-3; 8 bases fit TRBD2. The germline V gene has CDR1 SEHNR and CDR2 FQNEAQ (reference sequence). V was pared by 5 bases and J by 2 bases, with 15 bases of the junction left unmatched. This CDR3 has 18 amino acids. CDR3 sequence: CASSPFSFREGPTDTQYF. Here the CDR3 DNA reads TGTGCCAGCAGCCCGTTTTCTTTCCGGGAGGGCCCCACAGATACGCAGTATTTT.

A single count supports this clone. The chain uses TRBV6-1 and TRBJ2-7; the match to TRBD1 covers 11 bases. Per the germline V gene, CDR1 is MNHNS and CDR2 is SASEGT. This CDR3 region has 14 residues. V lost 1 base, J lost 7 bases, and 3 bases stayed unmatched. The CDR3: CASSEGTGGGEQYF. The CDR3, as DNA: TGTGCCAGCAGTGAAGGGACAGGGGGCGGGGAGCAGTACTTC.